This TCR beta chain is drawn from a study of T-cell memory formation after mild COVID-19. A single record per CDR3 protein comes from TCRdb applying MiXCR to the 5' RACE reads. The table has around 320,000 distinct CDR3 sequences, just under 20% seen once. The CDR3 has 13 amino acids. Looked up from germline, CDR1 is MDHEN and CDR2 is SYDVKM. Deletions cut 5 bases from V and 5 bases from J, with 12 bases between. Study-level results: CM and EM subsets held most contracting CD4+ clones; EMRA held CD8+ ones. Balance between CD4 and CD8 was seen in clones contracting day 15 to 85, and a CD4+ lean was seen in later expanders.

In the case of this clonotype: Its antigen remains unidentified.

Source material: PBMCs or a T cell subset sorted from them (not recorded which). The chain is built from TRBV28 and TRBJ2-5; maybe TRBD2 (6 bases). This TCR derives from a man between 18 and 35 years old who had mild COVID-19 (a few samples of this study predate the infection). Cell type and time point are not known. This chain's CDR3 is CASSRRAGETQYF. CDR3 nucleotide sequence: TGTGCCAGCAGTCGGCGGGCGGGGGAGACCCAGTACTTC.